The 27 T cell receptor beta chains listed next were all sequenced from one sample in a study of cytomegalovirus exposure and HLA in healthy donors. This PCR relied on a set of 60 Vbeta primers and 13 Jbeta primers. This table comes from immunoSEQ multiplex PCR, and its TCRdb copy is limited to in-frame clones, with some not included. The table records about 180,000 clones, just under 80% of them present only once. What was sequenced was PBMCs. The receptor source for this set is a woman in her fifties or sixties in good health and CMV-seropositive.

The sample holds one count of this clone. This chain connects TRBV11-2 to TRBJ2-3; tentatively, D is TRBD2 (7 bases). The V gene lost 1 base and the J gene lost 3 bases, with 11 bases spanning the gap. The germline V gene has CDR1 SGHAT and CDR2 FQNNGV. The CDR3 runs to 15 residues. The CDR3 sequence: CASSLVGGATDTQYF. The CDR3 bases are TGTGCCAGCAGCTTAGTTGGGGGGGCAACAGATACGCAGTATTTT.

The rearrangement links TRBV21-1 to TRBJ1-1. TRBV21-1 corresponds to a pseudogene. The CDR3 totals 18 residues. The CDR3 sequence: CASSKNRVSGFRNTEAFF. The DNA for the CDR3 is TGTGCCAGCAGCAAAAATCGGGTCTCGGGGTTCAGGAACACTGAAGCTTTCTTT.

The chain links TRBV13 to TRBJ2-1, with 10 positions matching TRBD2. The CDR3 totals 16 residues. Germline CDR1 PRHDT, CDR2 FYEKMQ (reference sequence). The V gene end was trimmed by 3 bases and the J gene end by 7 bases; junction bases not matched to a gene: 9. CDR3: CASSFLAGGKYNEQFF. The DNA for the CDR3 is TGTGCCAGCAGCTTCTTAGCGGGAGGCAAGTATAATGAGCAGTTCTTC. The full variable domain, in which reference TRBV13 and TRBJ2-1 provide the parts outside the CDR3, is AAGVIQSPRHLIKEKRETATLKCYPIPRHDTVYWYQQGPGQDPQFLISFYEKMQSDKGSIPDRFSAQQFSDYHSELNMSSLELGDSALYFCASSFLAGGKYNEQFFGPGTRLTVL.

V usage is TRBV10-3 and J usage is TRBJ2-7; 8 nucleotides line up with TRBD2. Germline CDR1 ENHRY, CDR2 SYGVKD. The CDR3 sequence is 16 residues long. V was clipped by 0 bases and J by 6 bases; unmatched bases: 10. The CDR3 nucleotides are TGTGCCATCAGTGAGTCGAAACCCGCGGGGGGCGGCGAGCAGTACTTC. Translation gives CAISESKPAGGGEQYF.

In its sample, this clone was seen a few times. This chain joins TRBV29-1 and TRBJ2-7, with 7 positions matching TRBD1. There are 13 residues in the CDR3. V lost 8 bases and J lost 0; bases outside the gene matches: 7. CDR1 is SQVTM and CDR2 is ANQGSEA in the germline V gene. The CDR3 coding sequence is TGCAGCACCATGGACAGGTTCTCCTACGAGCAGTACTTC. It translates to CSTMDRFSYEQYF.

The rearrangement joins TRBV28 to TRBJ2-4; D may be TRBD2 (6 bases). From germline, CDR1 is MDHEN and CDR2 SYDVKM. V was clipped by 6 bases and J by 3 bases, with 15 bases between them. This CDR3 contains 15 residues. In nucleotides, the CDR3 is TGTGCCAGCAGCCCCCCCGGGAGTCTCAAAAACATTCAGTACTTC. The encoded protein is CASSPPGSLKNIQYF. Supplemented by reference TRBV28 and TRBJ2-4, the full variable domain reads DVKVTQSSRYLVKRTGEKVFLECVQDMDHENMFWYRQDPGLGLRLIYFSYDVKMKEKGDIPEGYSVSREKKERFSLILESASTNQTSMYLCASSPPGSLKNIQYFGAGTRLSVL.

The CDR3 DNA follows: TGCGCCAGCAGTCAATCGAGGCCCAGGGGAAGGGAAAGGTACCAAGAGACCCAGTACTTC. This sequence encodes CASSQSRPRGRERYQETQYF. The chain links TRBV23-1 to TRBJ2-5, with D perhaps matching TRBD1 (6 bases). TRBV23-1 falls under the ORF class, with uncertain function. The V end lost 0 bases, the J end lost 0 bases, and 23 bases lay between the germline ends. This CDR3 region has 20 residues.

The chain carries TRBV2 and TRBJ1-2; D gene unclear. V was cut by 1 base and J by 4 bases, with 13 bases left in between. There are 15 residues in the CDR3. Germline CDR1 is SNHLY and CDR2 is FYNNEI. CDR3 sequence (DNA): TGTGCCAGCAGTGAAGACCCGCAGAGACTCTATGGCTACACCTTC. Protein product: CASSEDPQRLYGYTF. Supplemented by reference TRBV2 and TRBJ1-2, the full variable domain reads EPEVTQTPSHQVTQMGQEVILRCVPISNHLYFYWYRQILGQKVEFLVSFYNNEISEKSEIFDDQFSVERPDGSNFTLKIRSTKLEDSAMYFCASSEDPQRLYGYTFGSGTRLTVV.

The chain is built from TRBV7-9 and TRBJ2-5; no clear D gene. CDR1 and CDR2 from the germline V gene are SEHNR and FQNEAQ (reference sequence). The CDR3 has 14 residues. V lost 0 bases and J lost 4, with 9 bases in between. CDR3 sequence: CASSLALAGETQYF. The CDR3 region has the DNA TGTGCCAGCAGCTTAGCCTTAGCCGGAGAGACCCAGTACTTC.

This clone has only one observation. The J gene is TRBJ2-1, the V gene TRBV7-6; TRBD2 matches at 10 bases. Trimming took 5 bases from V and 4 from J; bases not matched to a gene: 11. The germline V gene encodes CDR1 SGHVS and CDR2 FNYEAQ. The CDR3 spans 17 residues. The CDR3 DNA sequence: TGTGCCAGCAGCGTCGGACTAGCGGAGGGGATATACAATGAGCAGTTCTTC. Translating gives CASSVGLAEGIYNEQFF. Using reference TRBV7-6 and TRBJ2-1 for the parts outside the CDR3, the full variable domain is GAGVSQSPRYKVTKRGQDVALRCDPISGHVSLYWYRQALGQGPEFLTYFNYEAQQDKSGLPNDRFSAERPEGSISTLTIQRTEQRDSAMYRCASSVGLAEGIYNEQFFGPGTRLTVL.

On this clone: A junction end diverges from the germline sequence, so it may reflect a read error. The genes are TRBV7-7 and TRBJ2-7, with D perhaps matching TRBD1 (5 bases). Germline CDR1 is SSHAT and CDR2 is FNYEAQ (reference sequence). The CDR3 contains 13 residues. In DNA, the CDR3 is TGTGCTAGCAGCCCCGAGTTAGGGGCCGAGCAGTACTTC. This codes for CASSPELGAEQYF.

This chain joins TRBV5-4 and TRBJ1-3; TRBD1 matches at 7 bases. The V segment lost 4 bases and the J segment 4 bases; nucleotides outside the gene matches: 20. The CDR3 spans 19 residues. Germline V lookup: CDR1 SGHNT, CDR2 YYREEE (reference sequence). For the CDR3, the DNA is TGTGCCAGCAGCGCAACTCCCTATGGCCAGGGGGAAAACGGAAACACCATATATTTT. Translated, it gives CASSATPYGQGENGNTIYF.

CDR3 nucleotide sequence: TGCGCCAGCAGCTTGAGAGCGGGAGCCAGCTCCTACAATGAGCAGTTCTTC. Amino acids: CASSLRAGASSYNEQFF. This chain uses TRBV5-1 with TRBJ2-1, with 8 bases lining up with TRBD2. V was pared by 1 base and J by 0 bases, with 6 bases of the junction left unmatched. The CDR3 totals 17 residues. Germline CDR1 is SGHRS and CDR2 is YFSETQ.

The chain uses TRBV4-2 and TRBJ2-4; 8 bases fit TRBD1. Germline V gene lookup returns CDR1 LGHNA and CDR2 YNFKEQ. J gave up 12 bases and V 1 base, and 2 bases lay outside the gene matches. This CDR3 has 12 residues. The CDR3 nucleotides read TGTGCCAGCAGCCAAGGGGACAGGCCTCAGTACTTC. Its protein is CASSQGDRPQYF.

The V gene is TRBV5-6, the J gene TRBJ1-5; D is perhaps TRBD1 (5 bases). This CDR3 is built from 13 residues. Trimming took off 0 bases at V and 12 bases at J, with 13 bases between the two ends. Germline CDR1 and CDR2: SGHDT and YYEEEE. CDR3 bases: TGTGCCAGCAGCTTGGCCGGGGGTAGTATCCAGCATTTT. Its protein is CASSLAGGSIQHF.

A remark on this clone: This CDR3 is also generated by other DNA sequences in the sample. This chain connects TRBV18 to TRBJ1-5; no clear D. CDR1 is KGHSH, CDR2 LQKENI, per germline. This CDR3 is built from 13 residues. V shed 3 bases and J shed 4 bases, with 7 bases lying between them. CDR3 protein: CASSPGRNQPQHF. DNA of the CDR3: TGTGCCAGCTCACCGGGCAGGAATCAGCCCCAGCATTTT.

Note on this clone: Additional DNA sequences in this sample encode the identical CDR3. This chain links TRBV5-1 with TRBJ2-1; D is perhaps TRBD1 (6 bases). The CDR3 consists of 13 residues. V was pared by 1 base and J by 8 bases, with 10 bases between. CDR1 is SGHRS and CDR2 is YFSETQ in the germline V gene. The CDR3 region is CASSLTRGDEQFF. DNA of the CDR3: TGCGCCAGCAGCTTGACCAGGGGAGATGAGCAGTTCTTC.

V is TRBV18 and J is TRBJ2-7; 9 nucleotides line up with TRBD2. The V and J ends lost 5 bases and 0 bases, in that order; junction bases with no gene match: 5. Germline V gene lookup returns CDR1 KGHSH and CDR2 LQKENI. This CDR3 comprises 15 residues. CDR3 protein: CASSEGLASSYEQYF. The DNA of the CDR3 is TGTGCCAGCTCAGAAGGACTAGCGAGCTCCTACGAGCAGTACTTC. Together with reference TRBV18 and TRBJ2-7, the CDR3 gives the full variable domain: NAGVMQNPRHLVRRRGQEARLRCSPMKGHSHVYWYRQLPEEGLKFMVYLQKENIIDESGMPKERFSAEFPKEGPSILRIQQVVRGDSAAYFCASSEGLASSYEQYFGPGTRLTVT.

The genes are TRBV6-5 and TRBJ2-7; 8 positions match TRBD1. Trimming at V came to 7 bases and at J to 0 bases, leaving 8 bases not matched to a gene. The germline CDR1 and CDR2 sequences are MNHEY and SVGAGI. The CDR3 is 15 residues long. CDR3 region: CASIGGRGPSYEQYF. DNA for the CDR3: TGTGCCAGCATCGGCGGCAGGGGGCCCTCCTACGAGCAGTACTTC.

The CDR3 region has the DNA TGTGCCAGCAGCTTAGGGGGGACAGGGAATGAGCAGTTCTTC. Protein sequence: CASSLGGTGNEQFF. The chain carries TRBV7-2 and TRBJ2-1, with 9 nucleotides matching TRBD1. Germline CDR1 reads SGHTA; CDR2 reads FQGNSA. Trimming cost V 1 base and J 7 bases; bases outside gene matches: 2. The CDR3 contains 14 residues.

The CDR3 loop is CASSYGRGGLNYGYTF. CDR3 DNA sequence: TGTGCCAGCAGCTACGGTCGGGGGGGGTTAAACTATGGCTACACCTTC. V usage is TRBV7-8 and J usage is TRBJ1-2; D might be TRBD1 (5 bases). V was shortened by 4 bases and J by 2 bases, with 17 bases between the two germline ends. Germline CDR1 is SGHVS and CDR2 is FQNEAQ. This CDR3 has 16 amino acids.

This chain uses TRBV19 with TRBJ2-3; a weak D match, TRBD2 (6 bases). CDR1 and CDR2 from the germline V gene are LNHDA and SQIVND (reference sequence). V shed 6 bases and J shed 1 base, with 17 bases lying between them. This CDR3 is built from 16 residues. The CDR3, as DNA: TGTGCCAGTAGCGTGACCGGGACTTGGGGCACAGATACGCAGTATTTT. This gives the protein CASSVTGTWGTDTQYF.

The V call is TRBV27, the J call TRBJ1-6, with a tentative D call TRBD1 (5 bases). From germline, CDR1 is MNHEY and CDR2 SMNVEV (reference sequence). The CDR3 consists of 16 residues. V lost 0 bases, J lost 9 bases, and 15 bases lay in between. In DNA, the CDR3 is TGTGCCAGCAGTTTATCGTGGACAACCCTCGGTTCACCCCTCCACTTT. Translated: CASSLSWTTLGSPLHF.

V is TRBV28 and J is TRBJ1-1; 10 positions match TRBD1. V shed 4 bases, J shed 5 bases, and the junction held 13 bases outside the gene matches. The CDR3 extends over 17 amino acids. Germline CDR1 reads MDHEN; CDR2 reads SYDVKM. CDR3 sequence reads: CASSYHRTGGGKTEAFF. The CDR3 DNA sequence: TGTGCCAGCAGTTACCATCGGACAGGGGGGGGAAAAACTGAAGCTTTCTTT.

This clone was counted once. This chain joins TRBV19 and TRBJ1-1, with D hard to call. Trimming stripped 3 bases from V and 4 bases from J, with 9 bases between. From germline, CDR1 is LNHDA and CDR2 SQIVND (reference sequence). The CDR3 spans 13 residues. CDR3 DNA sequence: TGTGCCAGTAGTATCGGTCGGAGCACTGAAGCTTTCTTT. Protein sequence: CASSIGRSTEAFF.

The chain couples TRBV27 to TRBJ2-5, with 10 bases matching TRBD2. The CDR3 consists of 13 residues. The germline gives CDR1 MNHEY, CDR2 SMNVEV (reference sequence). V was clipped by 6 bases and J by 5 bases; unmatched bases: 3. The chain's CDR3 is CASRLAGWETQYF. In nucleotides, the CDR3 is TGTGCCAGCAGACTAGCGGGGTGGGAGACCCAGTACTTC.

The chain carries TRBV21-1 and TRBJ2-5; the table's D call TRBD2 went unverified against the DNA. TRBV21-1 is termed a pseudogene. The CDR3 has 15 residues. CDR3 sequence: CASSRLAGAQETQYF. The CDR3 nucleotides read TGTGCCAGCAGCCGCCTAGCGGGAGCCCAAGAGACCCAGTACTTC.